This is a list of T cell receptor beta chains from one sample in a study of shared clonotypes between healthy human individuals. Data came from immunoSEQ multiplex PCR; TCRdb stores just in-frame clones and leaves some out. The table includes 2 million to 3 million clones, 80% to 95% detected once. The sequencing input was naive CD4+ T cells from PBMCs. The receptors were gathered from a man between 18 and 35 years old in good health. Some clones in this sample may be carry-over from other donors' samples. The CDR3 runs from the conserved cysteine through the conserved F or W. The order of the fields is V gene, J gene, D gene, clone size, CDR3 DNA, CDR3 protein. D genes are given only for firm matches. Clone size appears in some rows only: once, few, many, or a class for an expanded clone.

>TRBV21-1|TRBJ1-5|.|.
TGTGCCAGCAACGGAACAAGACAGGGAAGGGGCAATCAGCCCCAGCATTTT
CASNGTRQGRGNQPQHF
>TRBV19|TRBJ2-6|.|.
TGTGCCAGTAGTGGACAGTTCAGCTCTGGGGCCAACGTCCTGACTTTC
CASSGQFSSGANVLTF
>TRBV28|TRBJ2-3|TRBD2|.
TGTGCCAGCAGCCCCCCGTACGGTGGGGCGGGAGCCGAAGATACGCAGTATTTT
CASSPPYGGAGAEDTQYF
>TRBV5-1|TRBJ1-1|TRBD1|.
TGCGCCAGCAGCCGATCAGGGGGCAACACTGAAGCTTTCTTT
CASSRSGGNTEAFF
>TRBV29-1|TRBJ2-7|.|.
TGCAGCGTGCGCCGCGATTTATCAGGGGAGCAGTACTTC
CSVRRDLSGEQYF
>TRBV5-1|TRBJ2-2|TRBD1|.
TGCGCCAGCAGCTTGAAACAGGGGGACACCGGGGAGCTGTTTTTT
CASSLKQGDTGELFF
>TRBV6-1|TRBJ1-3|.|once
TGTGCCAGCGTTGCGGGTTCTGGAAACACCATATATTTT
CASVAGSGNTIYF
>TRBV7-2|TRBJ2-7|TRBD2|.
TGTGCCAGCAGCTTGAGACTAGCGAACTACGAGCAGTACTTC
CASSLRLANYEQYF
>TRBV6-1|TRBJ1-1|TRBD1|.
TGTGCCAGCAATAGGGACAGGGTCCACACTGAAGCTTTCTTT
CASNRDRVHTEAFF
>TRBV7-3|TRBJ1-2|TRBD1|few
TGTGCCAGCAGCTCGACAGGGATCGGTGGCTACACCTTC
CASSSTGIGGYTF
>TRBV30|TRBJ2-2|TRBD2|.
TGTGCCTGGGAAGGACTAGCGGGGGTAGGCTCCGGGGAGCTGTTTTTT
CAWEGLAGVGSGELFF
>TRBV7-2|TRBJ2-5|.|.
TGTGCCAGCAGCTTAGCGCTAGGCATGGGCCCCCAGTACTTC
CASSLALGMGPQYF
>TRBV6-5|TRBJ1-5|TRBD1|.
TGTGCCAGCAGCCCTCGGACAGGGATTAATCAGCCCCAGCATTTT
CASSPRTGINQPQHF
>TRBV7-3|TRBJ2-1|.|.
TGTGCCAGCAGTTTCGTGGGAGGAAGAAATGAGCAGTTCTTC
CASSFVGGRNEQFF
>TRBV29-1|TRBJ2-7|.|.
TGCGGTGGGGCGGACTCCTACGAGCAGTACTTC
CGGADSYEQYF
>TRBV7-6|TRBJ2-2|.|.
TGTGCCAGCAGCTACGGGACCACCGGGGAGCTGTTTTTT
CASSYGTTGELFF
>TRBV5-4|TRBJ2-2|TRBD1|.
TGTGCCAGCAGCTTGGGTCCGGGACAGAGAAACACCGGGGAGCTGTTTTTT
CASSLGPGQRNTGELFF
>TRBV23-1|TRBJ2-3|.|.
TGCGCCAGCAGTCATTCCATTGACCCGGTGGGGTATTTT
CASSHSIDPVGYF
>TRBV11-2|TRBJ2-1|TRBD2|.
TGTGCCAGCAGCAGACTGACTAGCGGGAATATAGGTGAGCAGTTCTTC
CASSRLTSGNIGEQFF
>TRBV2|TRBJ1-2|.|few
TGTGCCAGCAGTGACTATGAAGCGAATGGCTACACCTTC
CASSDYEANGYTF
>TRBV28|TRBJ2-7|.|.
TGTGCCAGCAGTTACAGCAGAACCTACGAGCAGTACTTC
CASSYSRTYEQYF
>TRBV5-1|TRBJ2-5|TRBD2|.
TGCGCCAGCAGCCCAAGGACTAGCGGCATTCAAGAGACCCAGTACTTC
CASSPRTSGIQETQYF
>TRBV19|TRBJ1-2|TRBD1|.
TGTGCCAGTAGTTCGCCGCCCCGGGACAGGGCGACTCATGGCTACACCTTC
CASSSPPRDRATHGYTF
>TRBV6-1|TRBJ2-2|.|.
TGTGCCAGCAGTGCAGGTGGGCGGGAGCTGTTTTTT
CASSAGGRELFF
>TRBV6-5|TRBJ1-2|.|.
TGTGCCAGCAGTTACCAGGCGGGGGCTGGGTCGGATGGCTACACCTTC
CASSYQAGAGSDGYTF
>TRBV7-8|TRBJ2-7|TRBD1|.
TGTGCCAGCAGCTTATACAGGGGGCCAACCTACGAGCAGTACTTC
CASSLYRGPTYEQYF
>TRBV19|TRBJ1-5|.|.
TGTGCCAGTAGTATGTTGGGGGGTCGCAATCAGCCCCAGCATTTT
CASSMLGGRNQPQHF
>TRBV2|TRBJ2-4|TRBD2|.
TGTGCCAGCAGTCCGGGACTAGCGGGTCGGGAGAAAAACATTCAGTACTTC
CASSPGLAGREKNIQYF
>TRBV25-1|TRBJ1-1|TRBD1|.
TGTGCCAGCAGTGTCACAGGGGGCGGTATCGCTGAAGCTTTCTTT
CASSVTGGGIAEAFF